The T cell receptor beta chain described here comes from a study of blood T cell repertoires in COVID-19. The CDR3 runs to 15 residues. Germline V gene lookup returns CDR1 LGHDT and CDR2 YNNKEL (reference sequence). Trimming stripped 0 bases from V and 5 bases from J, with 13 bases between. This clone was seen a handful of times. The protocol was immunoSEQ multiplex PCR, while the TCRdb copy is restricted to in-frame clones and leaves out a portion. Here the sample spans more than 250,000 clones, around 84% being singletons. V gene TRBV3-1 (or the pseudogene TRBV3-2) combines with J gene TRBJ2-5; weak D call: TRBD2 (5 bases). This clonotype was sampled from a man aged 40-55 years who had been exposed to COVID-19. The sample comprised PBMCs or T cells enriched from blood (not recorded which). In nucleotides, the CDR3 is TGTGCCAGCAGCCAAGAGGATCGCCGGGATGAGACCCAGTACTTC. Protein product: CASSQEDRRDETQYF.